The 24 T cell receptor beta chains below were found in one sample sequenced in a study of T-cell reconstitution after alpha-beta-depleted transplantation in children. Unique molecular identifiers were used in preparing the TCRbeta library. In TCRdb, the PCR reads were re-called with MiXCR into one record per CDR3 protein. The sample holds roughly 340,000 distinct CDR3 sequences; 15% to 20% are singletons and the top ten take just over 40%. Sequenced material: PBMCs, mostly from graft donor cells, taken 360 days after TCRalphabeta/CD19-depleted stem cell transplant. The receptor set was obtained from a male patient between 2 and 10 years old who had a stem cell transplant for acute lymphoblastic leukemia, so the T cells may come from the graft donor.

The J gene is TRBJ2-3, the V gene TRBV30; 7 positions match TRBD1. This CDR3 has 14 amino acids. Germline values: CDR1 GTSNPN, CDR2 SVGIG (reference sequence). Germline trimming cut 5 bases from V and 4 bases from J; bases unmatched to any gene: 9. The CDR3 sequence is CAWQQGFSADTQYF. The CDR3 DNA reads TGTGCCTGGCAACAGGGGTTTTCGGCAGATACGCAGTATTTT.

This clonotype turned up a few times. V usage is TRBV15 and J usage is TRBJ2-7; 8 bases fit TRBD2. The CDR3 contains 14 residues. J gave up 1 base and V 4 bases, and 3 bases lay outside the gene matches. The germline V gene has CDR1 LNHNV and CDR2 YYDKDF (reference sequence). Here the CDR3 reads CATSITSGSYEQYF. The CDR3 bases are TGTGCCACCAGCATCACTAGCGGATCCTACGAGCAGTACTTC. Complete variable domain (other parts from reference TRBV15 and TRBJ2-7): DAMVIQNPRYQVTQFGKPVTLSCSQTLNHNVMYWYQQKSSQAPKLLFHYYDKDFNNEADTPDNFQSRRPNTSFCFLDIRSPGLGDTAMYLCATSITSGSYEQYFGPGTRLTVT.

J is TRBJ1-2 and V is TRBV4-2, with D possibly TRBD1 on 6 matching bases. The CDR3 is made up of 14 amino acids. The germline gives CDR1 LGHNA, CDR2 YNFKEQ. Trimming took 0 bases from V and 4 from J, leaving 9 bases between them. The CDR3 reads CASSQDRDIYGYTF. The CDR3 DNA follows: TGTGCCAGCAGCCAAGACCGGGACATCTATGGCTACACCTTC.

The chain couples TRBV5-1 to TRBJ2-7, with TRBD1 as a possible D gene (6 bases). The CDR3 consists of 14 residues. The germline CDR1 and CDR2 sequences are SGHRS and YFSETQ. The V end was cut by 4 bases, the J end by 3 bases, with 14 bases between. CDR3 residues: CASSQVGAFYEQYF. CDR3 DNA: TGCGCCAGCAGCCAGGTGGGGGCCTTCTACGAGCAGTACTTC.

This clonotype occurred a few times. This chain uses TRBV7-3 with TRBJ2-7; 9 nucleotides agree with TRBD2. The trim removed 0 bases at V and 7 bases at J, leaving 1 base unmatched. This CDR3 is built from 13 residues. Germline CDR1 and CDR2: SGHTA and FQGTGA. CDR3: CASSLTLAGEQYF. CDR3 DNA: TGTGCCAGCAGCTTAACGCTAGCGGGGGAGCAGTACTTC.

In its sample, this clonotype was seen many times. V is TRBV19 and J is TRBJ2-1; D is unresolved. Germline V CDR1 and CDR2: LNHDA, SQIVND (reference sequence). V was trimmed by 2 bases and J by 6 bases, leaving 5 bases between them. The CDR3 loop spans 12 amino acids. In DNA form, the CDR3 reads TGTGCCAGTAGTATAATTGCCAATGAGCAGTTCTTC. This gives the protein CASSIIANEQFF.

The chain employs TRBV27 and TRBJ2-7, with D unresolved. CDR3 size: 14 residues. Between the trimmed V and J ends, which lost 5 bases and 3 bases, there was a span of 14 bases. Germline V lookup: CDR1 MNHEY, CDR2 SMNVEV (reference sequence). CDR3 bases: TGTGCCAGCAGTATGCCGGAAGCCCGCTACGAGCAGTACTTC. Its translation is CASSMPEARYEQYF.

Here the CDR3 reads CASSLASGLNTGELFF. Here the CDR3 DNA reads TGCGCCAGCAGCTTGGCTAGCGGGTTGAACACCGGGGAGCTGTTTTTT. The genes are TRBV5-1 and TRBJ2-2, with TRBD2 matching over 8 bases. In germline, CDR1 is SGHRS, CDR2 YFSETQ. Germline trimming cut 0 bases from V and 1 base from J; bases unmatched to any gene: 2. CDR3 length: 16 residues.

The chain uses TRBV4-2 and TRBJ2-7, with 7 bases identical to TRBD1. The CDR3 is made up of 14 amino acids. V lost 3 bases, J lost 7 bases, and 9 bases stayed unmatched. Per the germline V gene, CDR1 is LGHNA and CDR2 is YNFKEQ. The CDR3 DNA is TGTGCCAGCAGCCAGACGACAGGGAAGGATGAGCAGTACTTC. It is translated as CASSQTTGKDEQYF.

CDR3 nucleotide sequence: TGTGCCAGCAGCTTAACAGGATTAGGGGCCAAAAACATTCAGTACTTC. The encoded protein is CASSLTGLGAKNIQYF. This sequence joins TRBV13 and TRBJ2-4; a weak D match, TRBD1 (5 bases). Trimming took 2 bases from V and 1 from J, leaving 12 bases between them. CDR3 length: 16 amino acids. CDR1 and CDR2 from the germline V gene are PRHDT and FYEKMQ (reference sequence).

The sample holds a few counts of this clonotype. This chain links TRBV28 with TRBJ2-2; 10 nucleotides align to TRBD2. Germline V gene lookup returns CDR1 MDHEN and CDR2 SYDVKM. V trimming: 4 bases; J trimming: 6 bases; junction bases outside the gene matches: 8. The CDR3 covers 16 residues. CDR3 coding DNA: TGTGCCAGCAGTTCCCCCCGAGCGGGAGGGCCCGGGGAGCTGTTTTTT. Translating gives CASSSPRAGGPGELFF.

This clonotype has just a few counts. V is TRBV9 and J is TRBJ1-1; D remains ambiguous. V lost 1 base to trimming and J lost 2 bases, with 6 bases between them. Germline V gene sequence: CDR1 SGDLS, CDR2 YYNGEE. CDR3 length: 13 amino acids. CDR3 sequence reads: CASSVSGNTEAFF. As DNA, the CDR3 is TGTGCCAGCAGCGTATCGGGAAACACTGAAGCTTTCTTT.

The chain is built from TRBV2 and TRBJ2-1, with D tentatively TRBD1 or TRBD2 (6 bases each). This CDR3 is 14 amino acids long. Trimming stripped 8 bases from V and 6 bases from J, with 17 bases between. CDR1 is SNHLY, CDR2 FYNNEI, per germline. The CDR3 is CASEGGEGGNEQFF. The CDR3 DNA is TGTGCCAGCGAGGGGGGAGAGGGTGGCAATGAGCAGTTCTTC.

This clonotype came up many times. The V gene is TRBV28, the J gene TRBJ2-1, with D unresolved. The CDR3 consists of 14 residues. V was cut by 3 bases and J by 4 bases, with 10 bases left in between. Germline CDR1 is MDHEN and CDR2 is SYDVKM. In nucleotides, the CDR3 is TGTGCCAGCAGTTTGGTCGGGCCGTACAATGAGCAGTTCTTC. Translated, it gives CASSLVGPYNEQFF.

This clonotype was detected only a few times. The chain joins TRBV20-1 to TRBJ2-1, with 7 bases that match TRBD2. V trimming: 6 bases; J trimming: 5 bases; junction bases outside the gene matches: 4. In germline, CDR1 is DFQATT, CDR2 SNEGSKA (reference sequence). The CDR3 contains 12 residues. CDR3 residues: CSARTSNNEQFF. The DNA for the CDR3 is TGCAGTGCGAGGACTAGTAACAATGAGCAGTTCTTC.

The gene calls are TRBV20-1 and TRBJ2-1; 8 bases match TRBD2. This CDR3 is 17 amino acids long. Germline values: CDR1 DFQATT, CDR2 SNEGSKA (reference sequence). With V trimmed by 5 bases and J by 6 bases, 18 bases remained unmatched. CDR3 coding DNA: TGCAGTGCTTCCTCCTCGAGTGCCGGGAGGGCCGTCAATGAGCAGTTCTTC. Translating gives CSASSSSAGRAVNEQFF.

This clonotype has a handful of counts. The chain couples TRBV11-1 to TRBJ2-2; TRBD2 agrees at 9 bases. The CDR3 has 18 amino acids. Germline CDR1 and CDR2: SGHAT and FQDESV (reference sequence). V trimming: 4 bases; J trimming: 0 bases; junction bases outside the gene matches: 9. The CDR3 loop is CASSSLRPSGANTGELFF. CDR3 coding DNA: TGTGCCAGCAGCTCCCTTCGGCCTAGCGGGGCGAACACCGGGGAGCTGTTTTTT. The variable domain in full, with the rest retrieved from reference TRBV11-1 and TRBJ2-2, is EAEVAQSPRYKITEKSQAVAFWCDPISGHATLYWYRQILGQGPELLVQFQDESVVDDSQLPKDRFSAERLKGVDSTLKIQPAELGDSAMYLCASSSLRPSGANTGELFFGEGSRLTVL.

In its sample, this clonotype was seen a few times. The chain links TRBV5-1 to TRBJ2-7; D might be TRBD2 (5 bases). CDR3 length: 16 amino acids. Germline CDR1 reads SGHRS; CDR2 reads YFSETQ. The germline V and J ends were trimmed by 3 bases and 2 bases, with 18 bases remaining between them. The CDR3 loop is CASSWEMLGNAYEQYF. DNA of the CDR3: TGCGCCAGCAGCTGGGAGATGTTGGGGAACGCCTACGAGCAGTACTTC.

Comments on this clonotype: At one of its ends the junction is not consistent with the germline gene, which may arise from a read error. This sequence joins TRBV6-5 and TRBJ2-1, with D perhaps matching TRBD2 (7 bases). This CDR3 contains 16 residues. CDR1 and CDR2 from the germline V gene are MNHEY and SVGAGI. CDR3 amino acids: CASSHSRGGVINEQFF. The CDR3 bases are TGTGCCAGCAGTCACTCCCGAGGGGGGGTAATTAATGAGCAGTTCTTC.

This sequence joins TRBV20-1 and TRBJ1-2; D possibly corresponds to TRBD1 (6 bases). The CDR3 consists of 11 residues. The V end lost 5 bases, the J end lost 7 bases, and 11 bases lay between the germline ends. Germline-derived CDR1 and CDR2 are DFQATT and SNEGSKA (reference sequence). CDR3 bases: TGCAGTGCTGGCAGGGGATTTGGCTACACCTTC. It encodes CSAGRGFGYTF.

This clonotype was counted between two and nine times. V and J are TRBV10-3 and TRBJ2-1; D may be TRBD1 or TRBD2 (6 bases each). The V gene lost 4 bases and the J gene lost 4 bases, with 20 bases spanning the gap. CDR1 ENHRY and CDR2 SYGVKD come from the germline V gene. This CDR3 region has 17 residues. CDR3 in amino acids: CAISVDPVEGGYNEQFF. The CDR3 DNA follows: TGTGCCATCAGTGTAGACCCGGTGGAGGGGGGTTACAATGAGCAGTTCTTC.

The gene calls are TRBV28 and TRBJ2-1; D tentatively reads TRBD1 or TRBD2 (5 bases each). The CDR3 extends over 13 amino acids. The V gene lost 7 bases and the J gene lost 6 bases, with 13 bases spanning the gap. The germline V gene encodes CDR1 MDHEN and CDR2 SYDVKM. CDR3 in amino acids: CASNHLGVNEQFF. The CDR3 coding sequence is TGTGCCAGCAACCACCTGGGGGTCAATGAGCAGTTCTTC.

This clonotype was seen only a few times. The chain employs TRBV12-3 or TRBV12-4 and TRBJ2-1; possibly TRBD2 for D (6 bases). Trimming left V 5 bases short and J 2 bases short, with 13 bases between. This CDR3 has 15 amino acids. The CDR3 DNA sequence: TGTGCCAGCAGTGAGGCGGGATGGACCTACAATGAGCAGTTCTTC. Translating it yields CASSEAGWTYNEQFF.

V and J are TRBV28 and TRBJ2-1, with 13 bases that match TRBD2. Germline V lookup: CDR1 MDHEN, CDR2 SYDVKM. V trimming: 5 bases; J trimming: 6 bases; junction bases outside the gene matches: 16. The CDR3 contains 19 residues. The CDR3 nucleotides are TGTGCCAGCAGTCAAGGACTAGCGGGAGATATTTTTATGTTCAATGAGCAGTTCTTC. Its translation: CASSQGLAGDIFMFNEQFF.